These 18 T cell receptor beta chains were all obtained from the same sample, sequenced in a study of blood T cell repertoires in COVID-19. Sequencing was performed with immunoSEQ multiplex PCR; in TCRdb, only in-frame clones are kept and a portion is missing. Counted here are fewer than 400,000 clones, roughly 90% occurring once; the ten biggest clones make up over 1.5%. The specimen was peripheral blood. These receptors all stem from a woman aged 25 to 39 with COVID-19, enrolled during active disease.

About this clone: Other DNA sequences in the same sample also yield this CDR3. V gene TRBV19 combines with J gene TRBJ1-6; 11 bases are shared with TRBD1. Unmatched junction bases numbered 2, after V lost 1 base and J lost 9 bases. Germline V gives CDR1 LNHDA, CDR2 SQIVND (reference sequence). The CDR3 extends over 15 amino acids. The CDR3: CASSIGTGGFSPLHF. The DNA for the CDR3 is TGTGCCAGTAGTATAGGGACAGGGGGCTTTTCACCCCTCCACTTT.

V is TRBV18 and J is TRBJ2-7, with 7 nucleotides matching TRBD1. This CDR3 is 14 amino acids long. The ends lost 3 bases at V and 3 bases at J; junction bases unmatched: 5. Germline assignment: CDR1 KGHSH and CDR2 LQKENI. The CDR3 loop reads CASSPTGQDYEQYF. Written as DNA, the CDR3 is TGTGCCAGCTCACCCACTGGACAGGACTACGAGCAGTACTTC. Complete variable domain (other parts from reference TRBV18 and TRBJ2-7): NAGVMQNPRHLVRRRGQEARLRCSPMKGHSHVYWYRQLPEEGLKFMVYLQKENIIDESGMPKERFSAEFPKEGPSILRIQQVVRGDSAAYFCASSPTGQDYEQYFGPGTRLTVT.

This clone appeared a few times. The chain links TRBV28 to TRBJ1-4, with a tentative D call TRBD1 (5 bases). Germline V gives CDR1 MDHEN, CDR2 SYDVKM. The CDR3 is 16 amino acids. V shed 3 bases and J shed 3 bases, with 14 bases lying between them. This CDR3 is CASSLSHWGANEKLFF. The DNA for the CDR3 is TGTGCCAGCAGTTTGTCCCACTGGGGGGCTAATGAAAAACTGTTTTTT. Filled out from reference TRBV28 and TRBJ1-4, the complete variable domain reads DVKVTQSSRYLVKRTGEKVFLECVQDMDHENMFWYRQDPGLGLRLIYFSYDVKMKEKGDIPEGYSVSREKKERFSLILESASTNQTSMYLCASSLSHWGANEKLFFGSGTQLSVL.

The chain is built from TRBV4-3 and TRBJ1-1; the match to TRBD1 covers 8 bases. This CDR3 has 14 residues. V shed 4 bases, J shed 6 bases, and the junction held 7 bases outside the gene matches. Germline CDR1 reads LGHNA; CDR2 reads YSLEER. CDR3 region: CASSRGQGVPEAFF. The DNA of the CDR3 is TGCGCCAGCAGCCGAGGACAGGGAGTTCCTGAAGCTTTCTTT.

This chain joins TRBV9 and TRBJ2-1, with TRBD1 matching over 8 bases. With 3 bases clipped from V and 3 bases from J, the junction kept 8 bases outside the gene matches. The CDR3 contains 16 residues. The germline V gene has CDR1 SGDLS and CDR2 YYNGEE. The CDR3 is CASSAQGGTGYNEQFF. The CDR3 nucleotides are TGTGCCAGCAGCGCACAAGGGGGGACAGGCTACAATGAGCAGTTCTTC. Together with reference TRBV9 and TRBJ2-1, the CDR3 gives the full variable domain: DSGVTQTPKHLITATGQRVTLRCSPRSGDLSVYWYQQSLDQGLQFLIQYYNGEERAKGNILERFSAQQFPDLHSELNLSSLELGDSALYFCASSAQGGTGYNEQFFGPGTRLTVL.

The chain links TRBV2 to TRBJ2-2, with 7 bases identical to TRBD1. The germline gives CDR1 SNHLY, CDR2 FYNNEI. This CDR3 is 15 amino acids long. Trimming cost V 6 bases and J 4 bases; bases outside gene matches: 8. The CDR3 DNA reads TGTGCCAGCAGGCCCGGGACAGTGCGCACCGGGGAGCTGTTTTTT. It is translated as CASRPGTVRTGELFF.

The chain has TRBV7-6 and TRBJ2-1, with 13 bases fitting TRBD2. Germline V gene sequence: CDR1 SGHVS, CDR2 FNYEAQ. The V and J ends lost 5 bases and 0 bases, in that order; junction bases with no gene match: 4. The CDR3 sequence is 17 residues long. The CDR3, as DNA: TGTGCCAGCAGCGAGGGACTAGCGGGGTTCTCCTACAATGAGCAGTTCTTC. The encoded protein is CASSEGLAGFSYNEQFF.

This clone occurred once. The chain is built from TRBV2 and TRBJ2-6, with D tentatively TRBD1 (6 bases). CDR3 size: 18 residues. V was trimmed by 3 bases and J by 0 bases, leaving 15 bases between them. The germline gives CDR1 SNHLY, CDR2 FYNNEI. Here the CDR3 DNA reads TGTGCCAGCAGTGAGGATTCCCCAGGGGCCTCTGGGGCCAACGTCCTGACTTTC. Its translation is CASSEDSPGASGANVLTF.

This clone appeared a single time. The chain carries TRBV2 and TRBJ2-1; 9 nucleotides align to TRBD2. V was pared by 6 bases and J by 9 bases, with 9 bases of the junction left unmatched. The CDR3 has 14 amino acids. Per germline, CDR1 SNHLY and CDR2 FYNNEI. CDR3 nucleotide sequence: TGTGCCAGCAGAAAGCGGGGGGCCACGCCTGAGCAGTTCTTC. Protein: CASRKRGATPEQFF.

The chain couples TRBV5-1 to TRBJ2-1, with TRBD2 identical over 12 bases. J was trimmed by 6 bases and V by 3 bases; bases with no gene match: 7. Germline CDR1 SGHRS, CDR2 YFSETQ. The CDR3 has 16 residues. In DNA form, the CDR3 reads TGCGCCAGCAGCTCGACCCTAGCGGGGGGGACCAATGAGCAGTTCTTC. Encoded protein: CASSSTLAGGTNEQFF.

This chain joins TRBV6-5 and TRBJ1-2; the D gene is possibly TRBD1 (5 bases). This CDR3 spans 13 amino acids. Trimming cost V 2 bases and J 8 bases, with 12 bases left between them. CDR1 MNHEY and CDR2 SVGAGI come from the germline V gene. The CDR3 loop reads CASSYRGLEGYTF. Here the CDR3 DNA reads TGTGCCAGCAGTTACAGGGGATTAGAGGGCTACACCTTC.

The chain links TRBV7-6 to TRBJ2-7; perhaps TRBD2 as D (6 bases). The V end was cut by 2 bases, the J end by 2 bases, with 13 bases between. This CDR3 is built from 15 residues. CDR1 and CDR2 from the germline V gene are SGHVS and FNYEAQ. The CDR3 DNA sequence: TGTGCCAGCAGCTTATCGGCGGGGCGCGCCTACGAGCAGTACTTC. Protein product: CASSLSAGRAYEQYF.

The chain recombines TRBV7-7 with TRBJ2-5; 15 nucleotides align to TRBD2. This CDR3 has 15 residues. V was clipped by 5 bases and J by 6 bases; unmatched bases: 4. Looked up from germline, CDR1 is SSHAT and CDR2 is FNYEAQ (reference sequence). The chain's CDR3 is CASSEGLAGGQTQYF. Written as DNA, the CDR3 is TGTGCCAGCAGCGAGGGACTAGCGGGGGGACAGACCCAGTACTTC.

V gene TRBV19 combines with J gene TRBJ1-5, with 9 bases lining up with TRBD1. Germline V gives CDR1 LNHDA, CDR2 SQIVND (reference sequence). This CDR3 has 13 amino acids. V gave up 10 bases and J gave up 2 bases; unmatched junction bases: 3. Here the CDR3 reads CATQGAGNQPQHF. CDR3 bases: TGTGCCACACAGGGGGCAGGCAATCAGCCCCAGCATTTT.

CDR3 region: CASSPASGGTGELFF. The DNA for the CDR3 is TGTGCCAGCAGTCCCGCTAGCGGGGGCACCGGGGAGCTGTTTTTT. The rearrangement joins TRBV6-4 to TRBJ2-2; the match to TRBD2 covers 10 bases. Germline CDR1 reads MRHNA; CDR2 reads SNTAGT. CDR3 size: 15 residues. Unmatched junction bases numbered 4, after V lost 5 bases and J lost 4 bases.

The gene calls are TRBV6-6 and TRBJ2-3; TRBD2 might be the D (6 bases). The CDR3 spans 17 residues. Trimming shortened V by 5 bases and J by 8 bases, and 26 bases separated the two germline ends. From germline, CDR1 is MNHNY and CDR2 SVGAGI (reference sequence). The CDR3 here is CASSPATSPSSLFTQYF. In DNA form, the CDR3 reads TGTGCCAGCAGTCCAGCGACTAGTCCTTCGAGCCTCTTTACGCAGTATTTT.

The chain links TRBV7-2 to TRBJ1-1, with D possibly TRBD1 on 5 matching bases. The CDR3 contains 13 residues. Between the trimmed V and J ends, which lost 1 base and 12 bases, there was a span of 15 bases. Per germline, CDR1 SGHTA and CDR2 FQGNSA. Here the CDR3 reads CASSLDPAGLTFF. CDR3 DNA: TGTGCCAGCAGCTTAGATCCGGCAGGGCTGACTTTCTTT.

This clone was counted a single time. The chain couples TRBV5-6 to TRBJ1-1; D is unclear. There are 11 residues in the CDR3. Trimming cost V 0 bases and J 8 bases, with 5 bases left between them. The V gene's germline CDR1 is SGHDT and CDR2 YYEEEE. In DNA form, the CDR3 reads TGTGCCAGCAGCTTGGGACTGGAAGCTTTCTTT. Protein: CASSLGLEAFF.